Below, 27 T cell receptor beta chains from the same sample are listed, as sequenced in a study of human T cells and chemical hapten exposure. Documented time point: patch test 1, 2 weeks after DPC sensitization. Treatment denoted: therapeutic diphenylcyclopropenone sensitization with weekly scalp DPC. TCRdb reprocessed the RACE reads via MiXCR and lists one record per CDR3 protein. This table has some 170,000 distinct CDR3 sequences, around 22% appearing once. The source was whole blood, collected in connection with sensitization to the hapten diphenylcyclopropenone (DPC). These receptors were obtained from a woman in her forties or fifties with alopecia areata. Some clones in this sample may be carry-over from other donors' samples.

The count of this clonotype is one. This sequence joins TRBV6-5 and TRBJ2-2, with 7 positions matching TRBD1. Per germline, CDR1 MNHEY and CDR2 SVGAGI. CDR3 size: 14 residues. V shed 0 bases and J 7 bases; nucleotides not matched to a gene: 2. In DNA, the CDR3 is TGTGCCAGCAGTTACTCAGGGGGCGGCGGGGAGCTGTTTTTT. Its translation is CASSYSGGGGELFF.

The chain couples TRBV29-1 to TRBJ1-2; maybe TRBD1 (6 bases). The CDR3 contains 17 residues. Trimming left V 3 bases short and J 4 bases short, with 24 bases between. The germline V gene has CDR1 SQVTM and CDR2 ANQGSEA. The CDR3 reads CSVDIPPSPGEAYGYTF. CDR3 nucleotide sequence: TGCAGCGTTGATATCCCACCTTCCCCAGGGGAGGCCTATGGCTACACCTTC. Variable domain in full (rest from reference TRBV29-1 and TRBJ1-2): SAVISQKPSRDICQRGTSLTIQCQVDSQVTMMFWYRQQPGQSLTLIATANQGSEATYESGFVIDKFPISRPNLTFSTLTVSNMSPEDSSIYLCSVDIPPSPGEAYGYTFGSGTRLTVV.

The sample holds a few counts of this clonotype. The V call is TRBV5-1, the J call TRBJ1-6; TRBD1 matches at 10 bases. The germline V gene has CDR1 SGHRS and CDR2 YFSETQ. This CDR3 region has 15 residues. V lost 2 bases and J lost 8; bases outside the gene matches: 4. The CDR3 nucleotides are TGCGCCAGCAGCTTCTCCGGGACAGGGGATTCACCCCTCCACTTT. This sequence encodes CASSFSGTGDSPLHF.

The J gene is TRBJ2-1, the V gene TRBV2; no clear D gene. Germline CDR1 reads SNHLY; CDR2 reads FYNNEI. Trimming removed 5 bases at V and 8 bases at J, with 13 bases between. The CDR3 spans 13 residues. Here the CDR3 DNA reads TGTGCCAGCAGTCAGCCTTATCCTGATGAGCAGTTCTTC. Translation gives CASSQPYPDEQFF.

This clonotype was seen a few times. This chain joins TRBV27 and TRBJ2-1, with 7 bases fitting TRBD1. Germline loops: CDR1 MNHEY, CDR2 SMNVEV (reference sequence). V lost 6 bases, J lost 1 base, and 6 bases stayed unmatched. The length of the CDR3 is 15 residues. CDR3 residues: CASRPGQASYNEQFF. In DNA form, the CDR3 reads TGTGCCAGCAGGCCAGGACAGGCGTCCTACAATGAGCAGTTCTTC.

This clonotype was recorded only once. CDR3 in amino acids: CASRNRAGGEKLFF. The DNA for the CDR3 is TGTGCCAGCAGGAACAGGGCCGGCGGAGAAAAACTGTTTTTT. This chain joins TRBV6-1 and TRBJ1-4, with a weak D call TRBD1 (6 bases). Per the germline V gene, CDR1 is MNHNS and CDR2 is SASEGT. The ends were cut back, 6 bases at V and 8 bases at J, with 16 bases in the middle. This CDR3 region has 14 residues.

A few counts support this clonotype. V is TRBV5-1 and J is TRBJ2-1; 10 positions match TRBD2. V trimming: 0 bases; J trimming: 5 bases; junction bases outside the gene matches: 14. The V gene's germline CDR1 is SGHRS and CDR2 YFSETQ. CDR3 size: 19 residues. The CDR3 protein is CASSLGLAGVTRRHNEQFF. CDR3 DNA: TGCGCCAGCAGCTTGGGGCTAGCGGGGGTTACCCGGCGGCACAATGAGCAGTTCTTC.

The chain uses TRBV6-5 and TRBJ1-2, with D possibly TRBD1 on 5 matching bases. The V end was cut by 8 bases, the J end by 4 bases, with 20 bases between. CDR3 length: 15 amino acids. CDR1 and CDR2 (germline): MNHEY, SVGAGI. The DNA for the CDR3 is TGTGCCAGCTCCCGACCAGGGTACGCCGGCTATGGCTACACCTTC. It yields the protein CASSRPGYAGYGYTF.

The chain joins TRBV7-9 to TRBJ1-1; D unresolved. Germline CDR1 reads SEHNR; CDR2 reads FQNEAQ (reference sequence). The CDR3 loop spans 19 amino acids. V was shortened by 7 bases and J by 1 base, with 28 bases between the two germline ends. The CDR3 spells CASTTSPAATVSKNTEAFF. Written as DNA, the CDR3 is TGTGCCAGCACCACATCCCCGGCCGCCACCGTGTCCAAGAACACTGAAGCTTTCTTT. The variable domain in full, with the rest retrieved from reference TRBV7-9 and TRBJ1-1, is DTGVSQNPRHKITKRGQNVTFRCDPISEHNRLYWYRQTLGQGPEFLTYFQNEAQLEKSRLLSDRFSAERPKGSFSTLEIQRTEQGDSAMYLCASTTSPAATVSKNTEAFFGQGTRLTVV.

V usage is TRBV20-1 and J usage is TRBJ2-2; 8 nucleotides line up with TRBD2. Per germline, CDR1 DFQATT and CDR2 SNEGSKA (reference sequence). V gave up 6 bases and J gave up 3 bases; unmatched junction bases: 6. CDR3 length: 14 amino acids. The CDR3 here is CSASPGGDTGELFF. CDR3 DNA: TGCAGTGCCTCCCCGGGGGGGGACACCGGGGAGCTGTTTTTT.

With respect to this clonotype: Because it lacks the conserved phenylalanine or tryptophan at the end, this CDR3 is likely a read error. V and J are TRBV12-3 or TRBV12-4 and TRBJ1-5, with TRBD1 as a possible D gene (6 bases). This CDR3 is 15 amino acids long. Trimming removed 6 bases at V and 3 bases at J, with 15 bases between. This CDR3 is CASRLGQQFNQPQHL. Here the CDR3 DNA reads TGTGCCAGCAGACTCGGACAGCAGTTCAATCAGCCCCAGCATCTT.

V and J are TRBV14 and TRBJ1-1; weak D call: TRBD1 (5 bases). Germline CDR1 is SGHDN and CDR2 is FVKESK. The ends were cut back, 3 bases at V and 4 bases at J, with 12 bases in the middle. The CDR3 loop spans 14 amino acids. As DNA, the CDR3 is TGTGCCAGCAGCCAGGGCAGGGCGGGCACTGAAGCTTTCTTT. Translated, it gives CASSQGRAGTEAFF.

This clonotype was observed a few times. V gene TRBV11-2 combines with J gene TRBJ2-1; the match to TRBD2 covers 11 bases. With V trimmed by 1 base and J by 7 bases, 12 bases remained unmatched. This CDR3 spans 18 amino acids. The germline V gene encodes CDR1 SGHAT and CDR2 FQNNGV. The CDR3 sequence is CASSLAPISGRASNEQFF. The CDR3 nucleotides read TGTGCCAGCAGCTTAGCTCCCATTAGCGGGAGGGCCTCGAATGAGCAGTTCTTC. Filled out from reference TRBV11-2 and TRBJ2-1, the complete variable domain reads EAGVAQSPRYKIIEKRQSVAFWCNPISGHATLYWYQQILGQGPKLLIQFQNNGVVDDSQLPKDRFSAERLKGVDSTLKIQPAKLEDSAVYLCASSLAPISGRASNEQFFGPGTRLTVL.

The chain employs TRBV7-9 and TRBJ2-3, with 8 bases that match TRBD1. The assigned J gene may be wrong: the sequence end matches TRBJ1-5 better. The length of the CDR3 is 14 residues. From germline, CDR1 is SEHNR and CDR2 FQNEAQ (reference sequence). CDR3 region: CASSPGTGADTQHF. CDR3 nucleotide sequence: TGTGCCAGCAGCCCCGGGACAGGAGCAGATACGCAGCATTTT.

V usage is TRBV4-1 and J usage is TRBJ1-1; possible D gene TRBD1, 6 bases. This CDR3 is built from 14 residues. V was clipped by 4 bases and J by 4 bases, with 13 bases between them. Germline V CDR1 and CDR2: MGHRA, YSYEKL. In DNA form, the CDR3 reads TGCGCCAGCAGCCTGGGACACTCAGGCACTGAAGCTTTCTTT. As protein: CASSLGHSGTEAFF.

The chain links TRBV15 to TRBJ2-1; D may be TRBD2 (5 bases). Between the trimmed V and J ends, which lost 5 bases and 12 bases, there was a span of 14 bases. Germline V CDR1 and CDR2: LNHNV, YYDKDF (reference sequence). The length of the CDR3 is 12 residues. CDR3 in DNA: TGTGCCACCAGCGCCCGACTAAGGCGGCAGTTCTTC. Translation gives CATSARLRRQFF.

This clonotype was recorded a few times. This chain uses TRBV29-1 with TRBJ2-1, with 10 bases matching TRBD2. The CDR3 consists of 12 residues. V lost 7 bases and J lost 7; bases outside the gene matches: 4. Germline-derived CDR1 and CDR2 are SQVTM and ANQGSEA. CDR3 nucleotides: TGCAGCGCCGGACTAGCGGCTAATGAGCAGTTCTTC. Protein sequence: CSAGLAANEQFF.

This clonotype was detected a few times. The chain couples TRBV21-1 to TRBJ1-2; the table gives TRBD1 as D, unverified against the DNA. TRBV21-1 is a listed pseudogene. CDR3 length: 13 residues. CDR3 nucleotide sequence: TGTGCCAGCAGCACCCGGACAGACTATGGCTACACCTTC. Translating gives CASSTRTDYGYTF.

The chain carries TRBV3-1 and TRBJ2-1, with 15 bases fitting TRBD2. Losses at the gene ends were 4 bases for V and 9 bases for J; bases not matched to a gene: 10. This CDR3 has 17 amino acids. Germline CDR1 LGHDT, CDR2 YNNKEL (reference sequence). CDR3 nucleotide sequence: TGTGCCAGCAGCCGTACATCCGGACTAGCGGGAGGGCCTGAGCAGTTCTTC. Encoded protein: CASSRTSGLAGGPEQFF.

The chain has TRBV5-1 and TRBJ2-3; 8 bases align to TRBD1. Per germline, CDR1 SGHRS and CDR2 YFSETQ. This CDR3 has 15 residues. V shed 4 bases and J 4 bases; nucleotides not matched to a gene: 8. CDR3 sequence: CASSPQTGVSDTQYF. The CDR3, as DNA: TGCGCCAGCAGCCCGCAGACAGGGGTTTCAGATACGCAGTATTTT.

This clonotype has only one observation. The rearrangement links TRBV5-1 to TRBJ2-3; D perhaps matches TRBD1 (5 bases). From germline, CDR1 is SGHRS and CDR2 YFSETQ. CDR3 length equals 15 residues. V was clipped by 1 base and J by 5 bases, with 14 bases between them. CDR3 protein: CASSLRRVDLDTQYF. The CDR3 DNA is TGCGCCAGCAGCTTGCGCAGGGTTGATTTAGATACGCAGTATTTT.

The chain links TRBV20-1 to TRBJ1-1; perhaps TRBD1 as D (6 bases). Per the germline V gene, CDR1 is DFQATT and CDR2 is SNEGSKA (reference sequence). The CDR3 is 16 residues long. The V end lost 0 bases, the J end lost 1 base, and 15 bases lay between the germline ends. CDR3 residues: CSARDLPGHENTEAFF. The CDR3 bases are TGCAGTGCTAGAGATCTCCCGGGACACGAGAACACTGAAGCTTTCTTT.

The rearrangement joins TRBV6-5 to TRBJ2-2; D is perhaps TRBD1 or TRBD2 (5 bases each). The V gene lost 6 bases and the J gene lost 5 bases, with 19 bases spanning the gap. Germline values: CDR1 MNHEY, CDR2 SVGAGI. CDR3 length: 16 amino acids. CDR3 DNA sequence: TGTGCCAGCAGGTATACCGGGACCAGAGGTACCGGGGAGCTGTTTTTT. It yields the protein CASRYTGTRGTGELFF.

This clonotype was seen repeatedly, ten times or more. The rearrangement uses TRBV20-1 and TRBJ2-7, with unresolved D. The length of the CDR3 is 13 residues. Germline loops: CDR1 DFQATT, CDR2 SNEGSKA (reference sequence). Trimming cost V 1 base and J 2 bases, with 9 bases left between them. CDR3 in amino acids: CSARAPTAYEQYF. CDR3 coding DNA: TGCAGTGCTAGAGCCCCGACGGCCTACGAGCAGTACTTC.

This clonotype was found a few times. The V and J genes are TRBV7-2 and TRBJ2-1; 11 bases fit TRBD2. The CDR3 covers 15 residues. With 1 base clipped from V and 12 bases from J, the junction kept 8 bases outside the gene matches. The germline V gene encodes CDR1 SGHTA and CDR2 FQGNSA. For the CDR3, the DNA is TGTGCCAGCAGCTTAGTAGCGGGAGGGGGGGAGAGGCAGTTCTTC. It translates to CASSLVAGGGERQFF.

The chain combines TRBV5-1 with TRBJ2-5, with 10 nucleotides matching TRBD2. Per germline, CDR1 SGHRS and CDR2 YFSETQ. Trimming removed 3 bases from V and 3 bases from J; junction bases left unmatched: 2. CDR3 length: 14 residues. Here the CDR3 reads CASSYGLAEETQYF. The CDR3 DNA follows: TGCGCCAGCAGCTACGGACTAGCGGAAGAGACCCAGTACTTC.

This clonotype was picked up a small number of times. This rearrangement joins TRBV7-9 to TRBJ2-4; perhaps TRBD1 as D (6 bases). V lost 5 bases and J 6 bases, leaving 17 bases between the germline ends. Per germline, CDR1 SEHNR and CDR2 FQNEAQ (reference sequence). This CDR3 contains 15 residues. CDR3 residues: CASSPKYRVSNIQYF. In DNA form, the CDR3 reads TGTGCCAGCAGCCCTAAATACAGGGTATCAAACATTCAGTACTTC.